This TCR beta chain came from a study of T cell repertoires in cytomegalovirus infection. About the research overall: Public TCR beta signature analysis indicated the presence of both CMV infection and matching HLA type. General study findings and limits: Accumulated public TCR beta family frequency recognized individuals carrying CMV together with the relevant HLA. HLA-C-restricted CMV clonotypes gave the most frequent clonotype in two of eight donors.

CDR1 is SGHTA, CDR2 FQGNSA, per germline. V shed 4 bases and J 2 bases; nucleotides not matched to a gene: 14. This CDR3 is 17 amino acids long. TCRdb reprocessed the reads with MiXCR, giving one entry per CDR3 protein. The table records a few hundred thousand distinct CDR3 sequences, approximately 15% of them present only once. This clonotype was detected ten times or more. What it recognizes is unknown. This chain connects TRBV7-2 to TRBJ2-7, with 7 bases fitting TRBD2. The source material was CD8+ T cells from PBMCs. The source is a human donor in good health (CMV status not recorded). Some clones in this sample may be carry-over from other donors' samples. The CDR3 sequence is CASSSYTTAGLTYEQYF. The CDR3 bases are TGTGCCAGCAGCTCATACACGACAGCGGGGTTGACCTACGAGCAGTACTTC.